A single sample gave rise to the 15 T cell receptor beta chains below, sequenced in a study of blood T cells in healthy people across ages. A J-beta primer mix and a sample-barcoded 5' primer were used in a second PCR of roughly 6 to 11 cycles. From the 5' RACE reads, TCRdb called clonotypes with MiXCR, one entry per CDR3 protein. The sample holds under 1 million distinct CDR3 sequences, approximately 44% seen once. Source material: blood. The source of these receptors is a man in his sixties in good health.

The chain recombines TRBV30 with TRBJ2-5; TRBD1 agrees at 10 bases. There are 16 residues in the CDR3. Trimming took 3 bases from V and 2 from J; bases not matched to a gene: 9. The germline V gene encodes CDR1 GTSNPN and CDR2 SVGIG (reference sequence). DNA for the CDR3: TGTGCCTGGAGCCCAGGGACAGGGGTTTATCAAGAGACCCAGTACTTC. Translation gives CAWSPGTGVYQETQYF.

This clonotype was detected a few times. The chain links TRBV5-1 to TRBJ2-4, with TRBD1 as a possible D gene (6 bases). The CDR3 covers 13 residues. Per germline, CDR1 SGHRS and CDR2 YFSETQ. Trimming left V 3 bases short and J 8 bases short, with 12 bases between. The CDR3 region has the DNA TGCGCCAGCAGCTCGTCAGGGGTTGACATTCAGTACTTC. It codes for CASSSSGVDIQYF.

As for this clonotype: At one end the junction does not follow the germline gene, possibly because of a read error. The chain links TRBV29-1 to TRBJ1-2, with 8 bases matching TRBD1. There are 14 residues in the CDR3. Germline V gene sequence: CDR1 SQVTM, CDR2 ANQGSEA. CDR3: CSVPRTGKHNGCTF. The CDR3 DNA reads as TGCAGCGTCCCCCGGACAGGGAAGCACAATGGCTGCACCTTC.

The chain carries TRBV21-1 and TRBJ1-2. TRBV21-1 is designated a pseudogene. The CDR3 sequence is 15 residues long. CDR3 region: CASSQGAGEDYGYTF. Written as DNA, the CDR3 is TGTGCCAGCAGCCAAGGGGCCGGGGAGGACTATGGCTACACCTTC.

The chain combines TRBV18 with TRBJ2-7, with 7 bases that match TRBD2. CDR1 is KGHSH, CDR2 LQKENI, per germline. Germline trimming cut 1 base from V and 3 bases from J; bases unmatched to any gene: 3. This CDR3 region has 14 residues. The CDR3 protein is CASSPREGFYEQYF. CDR3 nucleotide sequence: TGTGCCAGCTCACCACGGGAGGGTTTCTACGAGCAGTACTTC. The full variable domain, rest sourced from reference TRBV18 and TRBJ2-7, is NAGVMQNPRHLVRRRGQEARLRCSPMKGHSHVYWYRQLPEEGLKFMVYLQKENIIDESGMPKERFSAEFPKEGPSILRIQQVVRGDSAAYFCASSPREGFYEQYFGPGTRLTVT.

The rearrangement uses TRBV7-8 and TRBJ2-3; a weak D match, TRBD1 (5 bases). With 6 bases removed from V and 2 bases from J, the gap between germline ends came to 12 bases. The CDR3 covers 14 residues. Germline V gives CDR1 SGHVS, CDR2 FQNEAQ. CDR3 DNA: TGTGCCAGCAGGGGGCCCATACTCACAGATACGCAGTATTTT. Protein sequence: CASRGPILTDTQYF.

The gene calls are TRBV7-3 and TRBJ2-1; 10 bases line up with TRBD1. Looked up from germline, CDR1 is SGHTA and CDR2 is FQGTGA. Germline trimming cut 5 bases from V and 4 bases from J; bases unmatched to any gene: 14. The CDR3 runs to 18 residues. CDR3 bases: TGTGCCAGCAGCCGCCAGGGGACCGGGACAGGGGCGTACAATGAGCAGTTCTTC. It codes for CASSRQGTGTGAYNEQFF.

This chain connects TRBV12-3 or TRBV12-4 to TRBJ1-4; TRBD1 matches 8 bases. This CDR3 is built from 15 residues. The J segment lost 7 bases and the V segment lost 5 bases, leaving 9 bases of the junction unmatched. The CDR3 is CASSRTGKDGEKLFF. DNA for the CDR3: TGTGCCAGCAGTAGGACAGGGAAAGACGGTGAAAAACTGTTTTTT.

This clonotype was detected a few times. V and J are TRBV7-9 and TRBJ2-5, with D maybe TRBD1 (6 bases). This CDR3 is built from 15 residues. The germline gives CDR1 SEHNR, CDR2 FQNEAQ (reference sequence). Trimming pared 1 base from V and 1 base from J, leaving 10 bases between. The chain's CDR3 is CASSLDRGSQETQYF. DNA for the CDR3: TGTGCCAGCAGCTTAGATAGGGGGTCCCAAGAGACCCAGTACTTC.

This clonotype came up a few times. This sequence joins TRBV5-1 and TRBJ2-3; 7 nucleotides match TRBD2. The ends lost 4 bases at V and 0 bases at J; junction bases unmatched: 8. This CDR3 region has 16 residues. The germline V gene has CDR1 SGHRS and CDR2 YFSETQ. For the CDR3, the DNA is TGCGCCAGCAGCAGACTTGTCGGGGGGAGCACAGATACGCAGTATTTT. Translating gives CASSRLVGGSTDTQYF.

This chain joins TRBV30 and TRBJ1-4; D remains unclear. V lost 8 bases and J lost 8, with 21 bases in between. There are 14 residues in the CDR3. Per the germline V gene, CDR1 is GTSNPN and CDR2 is SVGIG (reference sequence). The CDR3 coding sequence is TGTGCCCGGAAGAGGGAGTCGCTTCGGGAAAAACTGTTTTTT. It is translated as CARKRESLREKLFF. The whole variable domain, remainder taken from reference TRBV30 and TRBJ1-4, is SQTIHQWPATLVQPVGSPLSLECTVEGTSNPNLYWYRQAAGRGLQLLFYSVGIGQISSEVPQNLSASRPQDRQFILSSKKLLLSDSGFYLCARKRESLREKLFFGSGTQLSVL.

This chain links TRBV5-1 with TRBJ2-3; D not certain. The CDR3 spans 14 residues. V lost 3 bases and J lost 2, with 10 bases in between. Per the germline V gene, CDR1 is SGHRS and CDR2 is YFSETQ. CDR3: CASSSMEPTDTQYF. The CDR3 DNA reads TGCGCCAGCAGCTCGATGGAACCCACAGATACGCAGTATTTT. Filled out from reference TRBV5-1 and TRBJ2-3, the complete variable domain reads KAGVTQTPRYLIKTRGQQVTLSCSPISGHRSVSWYQQTPGQGLQFLFEYFSETQRNKGNFPGRFSGRQFSNSRSEMNVSTLELGDSALYLCASSSMEPTDTQYFGPGTRLTVL.

A few counts support this clonotype. This chain links TRBV20-1 with TRBJ2-7; TRBD1 matches at 8 bases. The CDR3 contains 15 residues. CDR1 and CDR2 (germline): DFQATT, SNEGSKA (reference sequence). Losses at the gene ends were 1 base for V and 6 bases for J; bases not matched to a gene: 11. CDR3 nucleotides: TGCAGTGCTAGAGCCGGGACAGGAGCCCCTATCGAGCAGTACTTC. As protein: CSARAGTGAPIEQYF.

The genes are TRBV7-2 and TRBJ1-4; 9 nucleotides line up with TRBD1. The CDR3 runs 17 residues. The germline V gene has CDR1 SGHTA and CDR2 FQGNSA. V trimming: 4 bases; J trimming: 2 bases; junction bases outside the gene matches: 8. CDR3 residues: CASSSGQGRGTNEKLFF. CDR3 DNA: TGTGCCAGCAGCTCGGGACAGGGAAGGGGTACTAATGAAAAACTGTTTTTT.

The genes are TRBV10-3 and TRBJ2-3, with D perhaps matching TRBD1 or TRBD2 (6 bases each). The V gene lost 0 bases and the J gene lost 4 bases, with 17 bases spanning the gap. The CDR3 runs to 17 residues. The germline CDR1 and CDR2 sequences are ENHRY and SYGVKD. The DNA for the CDR3 is TGTGCCATCAGTGAGTCGACGAGAGGGGGGTTCGCAGATACGCAGTATTTT. Amino acid sequence: CAISESTRGGFADTQYF.